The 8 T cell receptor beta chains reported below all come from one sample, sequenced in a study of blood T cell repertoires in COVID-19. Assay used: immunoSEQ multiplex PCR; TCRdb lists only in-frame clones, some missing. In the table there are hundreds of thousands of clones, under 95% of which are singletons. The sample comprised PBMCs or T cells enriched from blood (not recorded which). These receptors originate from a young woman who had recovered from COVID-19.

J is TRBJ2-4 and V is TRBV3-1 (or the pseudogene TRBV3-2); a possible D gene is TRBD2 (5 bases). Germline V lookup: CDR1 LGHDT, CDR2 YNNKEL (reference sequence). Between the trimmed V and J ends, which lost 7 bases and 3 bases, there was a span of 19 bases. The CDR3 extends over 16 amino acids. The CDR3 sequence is CASTLSGKSGKNIQYF. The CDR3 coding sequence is TGTGCCAGCACCTTGTCGGGGAAATCGGGCAAAAACATTCAGTACTTC.

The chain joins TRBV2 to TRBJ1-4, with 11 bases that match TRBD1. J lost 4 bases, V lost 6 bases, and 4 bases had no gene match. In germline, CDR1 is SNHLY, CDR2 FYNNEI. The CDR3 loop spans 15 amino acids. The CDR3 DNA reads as TGTGCCAGCAGCGGACAGGGGGCGGGTAATGAAAAACTGTTTTTT. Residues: CASSGQGAGNEKLFF.

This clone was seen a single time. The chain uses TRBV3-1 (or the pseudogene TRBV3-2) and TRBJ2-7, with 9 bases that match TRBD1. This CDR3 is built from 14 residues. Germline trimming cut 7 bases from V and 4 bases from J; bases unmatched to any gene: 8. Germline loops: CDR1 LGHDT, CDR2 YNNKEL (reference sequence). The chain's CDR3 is CASTDRDRVYEQYF. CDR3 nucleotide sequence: TGTGCCAGCACTGACCGGGACAGGGTTTACGAGCAGTACTTC.

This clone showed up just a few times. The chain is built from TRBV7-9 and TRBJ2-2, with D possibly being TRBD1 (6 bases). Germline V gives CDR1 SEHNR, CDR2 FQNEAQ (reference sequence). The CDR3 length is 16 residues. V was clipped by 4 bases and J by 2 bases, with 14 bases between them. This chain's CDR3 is CASSSGAGANTGELFF. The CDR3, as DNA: TGTGCCAGCAGCTCTGGGGCAGGGGCTAACACCGGGGAGCTGTTTTTT.

The CDR3 DNA is TGTGCCAGCAGTTTGTCCTACACAGGGGGCGGAAGATATGGCTACACCTTC. This gives the protein CASSLSYTGGGRYGYTF. V usage is TRBV27 and J usage is TRBJ1-2; 9 bases map to TRBD1. The CDR3 totals 17 residues. Trimming took 3 bases from V and 5 from J; bases not matched to a gene: 13. The germline gives CDR1 MNHEY, CDR2 SMNVEV (reference sequence).

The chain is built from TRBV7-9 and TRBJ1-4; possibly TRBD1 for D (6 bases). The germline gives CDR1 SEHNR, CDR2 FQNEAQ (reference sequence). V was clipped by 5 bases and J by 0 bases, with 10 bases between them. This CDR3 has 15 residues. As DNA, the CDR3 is TGTGCCAGCAGCCTTACAGGGTCAACTAATGAAAAACTGTTTTTT. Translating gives CASSLTGSTNEKLFF.

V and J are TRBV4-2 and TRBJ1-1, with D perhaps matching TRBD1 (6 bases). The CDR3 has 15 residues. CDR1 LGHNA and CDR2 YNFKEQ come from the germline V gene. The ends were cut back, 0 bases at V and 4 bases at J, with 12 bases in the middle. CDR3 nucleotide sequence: TGTGCCAGCAGCCAAGAAACTCAGGGGCCCACTGAAGCTTTCTTT. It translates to CASSQETQGPTEAFF.

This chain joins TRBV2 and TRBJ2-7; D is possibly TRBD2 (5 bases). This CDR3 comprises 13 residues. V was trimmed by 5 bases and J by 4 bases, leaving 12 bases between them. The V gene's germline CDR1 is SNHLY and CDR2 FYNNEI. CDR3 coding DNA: TGTGCCAGCAGTCCTGGACTTCTATACGAGCAGTACTTC. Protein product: CASSPGLLYEQYF.